These 26 T cell receptor beta chains share one sample of origin, sequenced in a study of shared clonotypes between healthy human individuals. Repertoires were generated with immunoSEQ multiplex PCR, while TCRdb's copy carries only in-frame clones and drops some. The table lists about 99,000 clones, about 45% of them singletons, with about 14% in the top ten. Specimen: PBMCs. Receptor source: a woman in her thirties or forties in good health. Some clones in this sample may be carry-over from other donors' samples.

A remark on this clone: A far larger clone differs by one base, so this is likely a read error. The V call is TRBV7-3, the J call TRBJ1-5, with TRBD1 matching over 7 bases. Losses at the gene ends were 1 base for V and 9 bases for J; bases not matched to a gene: 12. This CDR3 comprises 16 residues. In germline, CDR1 is SGHTA, CDR2 FQGTGA. DNA for the CDR3: TGTGCCAGCAGCTTAATATGCCAGGGGGTTGGTCGGCCCCAGCATTTT. This encodes CASSLICQGVGRPQHF.

The chain couples TRBV5-4 to TRBJ2-1; D possibly uses TRBD1 or TRBD2 (5 bases each). The CDR3 extends over 14 amino acids. The V gene lost 4 bases and the J gene lost 2 bases, with 10 bases spanning the gap. Germline V CDR1 and CDR2: SGHNT, YYREEE (reference sequence). The CDR3 DNA reads TGTGCCAGCAGCCCGATGGGGGCCTACAATGAGCAGTTCTTC. Translated, it gives CASSPMGAYNEQFF.

The chain uses TRBV5-1 and TRBJ2-1; 13 positions agree with TRBD2. This CDR3 has 15 amino acids. J gave up 4 bases and V 5 bases, and 3 bases lay outside the gene matches. The V gene's germline CDR1 is SGHRS and CDR2 YFSETQ. DNA of the CDR3: TGCGCCAGCAGTCAACTAGCGGGAGGGTACAATGAGCAGTTCTTC. Translation gives CASSQLAGGYNEQFF. The full variable domain, with the rest looked up from reference TRBV5-1 and TRBJ2-1, is KAGVTQTPRYLIKTRGQQVTLSCSPISGHRSVSWYQQTPGQGLQFLFEYFSETQRNKGNFPGRFSGRQFSNSRSEMNVSTLELGDSALYLCASSQLAGGYNEQFFGPGTRLTVL.

This chain connects TRBV30 to TRBJ2-5; 8 bases map to TRBD2. J lost 3 bases, V lost 3 bases, and 0 bases had no gene match. Germline V gene lookup returns CDR1 GTSNPN and CDR2 SVGIG (reference sequence). This CDR3 comprises 12 residues. CDR3 amino acids: CAWRGLEETQYF. As DNA, the CDR3 is TGTGCCTGGAGGGGACTAGAAGAGACCCAGTACTTC.

The rearrangement joins TRBV4-3 to TRBJ1-2; the match to TRBD1 covers 8 bases. Per germline, CDR1 LGHNA and CDR2 YSLEER. Trimming took 0 bases from V and 1 from J; bases not matched to a gene: 7. The CDR3 covers 17 residues. This CDR3 is CASSQEVSGTGNYGYTF. CDR3 DNA sequence: TGCGCCAGCAGCCAAGAAGTTTCCGGGACAGGTAACTATGGCTACACCTTC.

This clone was counted only a few times. The J gene is TRBJ2-5, the V gene TRBV18; D gene unclear. The CDR3 spans 14 residues. From germline, CDR1 is KGHSH and CDR2 LQKENI. V gave up 5 bases and J gave up 2 bases, with 12 bases separating them. CDR3 in amino acids: CASSATDGQETQYF. CDR3 DNA sequence: TGTGCCAGCTCAGCGACCGACGGACAAGAGACCCAGTACTTC.

V usage is TRBV4-3 and J usage is TRBJ2-1, with D unresolved. This CDR3 is 11 amino acids long. Looked up from germline, CDR1 is LGHNA and CDR2 is YSLEER. V was pared by 0 bases and J by 10 bases, with 4 bases between. CDR3 coding DNA: TGCGCCAGCAGCCAAGACAGGGAGCAGTTCTTC. Amino acid sequence: CASSQDREQFF.

In its sample, this clone was seen many times. V usage is TRBV4-2 and J usage is TRBJ2-7, with TRBD2 matching over 10 bases. V lost 0 bases to trimming and J lost 3 bases; unmatched junction nucleotides: 5. The germline gives CDR1 LGHNA, CDR2 YNFKEQ. This CDR3 has 16 amino acids. The CDR3 region has the DNA TGTGCCAGCAGCCAAGACGCGGCTAGCGGGGGCTACGAGCAGTACTTC. Its translation: CASSQDAASGGYEQYF.

This clone was counted a few times. A read error may explain this, as a much larger clone is one base away. This chain links TRBV28 with TRBJ2-7; no clear D gene. CDR3 length: 14 amino acids. From germline, CDR1 is MDHEN and CDR2 SYDVKM. CDR3 coding DNA: TGTGCCAGCAGTGACAATCCAAGCTCCTACGAGCAGCACTTC. It yields the protein CASSDNPSSYEQHF.

This clone was recorded once. A clone one base away is much larger, so this may be a read error. Other DNA sequences in the sample encode the same CDR3. This chain links TRBV29-1 with TRBJ2-1; D may be TRBD1 (5 bases). Germline loops: CDR1 SQVTM, CDR2 ANQGSEA. V gave up 6 bases and J gave up 10 bases, with 16 bases separating them. The CDR3 runs 12 residues. Here the CDR3 DNA reads TGCAGCGTCGGAGCCAGGGTCCACGAGCAGTTCTTC. Translating it yields CSVGARVHEQFF.

This clone has ten or more counts. This rearrangement joins TRBV5-4 to TRBJ2-5; TRBD1 agrees at 11 bases. Trimming cost V 4 bases and J 1 base; bases outside gene matches: 6. This CDR3 is built from 16 residues. In germline, CDR1 is SGHNT, CDR2 YYREEE (reference sequence). The CDR3 spells CASSKAGTGGQETQYF. The DNA of the CDR3 is TGTGCCAGCAGCAAAGCCGGGACAGGGGGCCAAGAGACCCAGTACTTC. Filled out from reference TRBV5-4 and TRBJ2-5, the complete variable domain reads ETGVTQSPTHLIKTRGQQVTLRCSSQSGHNTVSWYQQALGQGPQFIFQYYREEENGRGNFPPRFSGLQFPNYSSELNVNALELDDSALYLCASSKAGTGGQETQYFGPGTRLLVL.

The chain recombines TRBV27 with TRBJ2-7, with D perhaps matching TRBD1 (6 bases). The V end lost 6 bases, the J end lost 3 bases, and 15 bases lay between the germline ends. The CDR3 is 14 amino acids. CDR1 and CDR2 (germline): MNHEY, SMNVEV (reference sequence). The CDR3 DNA follows: TGTGCCAGCAGCACAGGGACACGGGGCTACGAGCAGTACTTC. The encoded protein is CASSTGTRGYEQYF.

This clone showed up many times. This chain joins TRBV21-1 and TRBJ1-1. TRBV21-1 is designated a pseudogene. This CDR3 has 15 residues. The chain's CDR3 is CASSKAVRQNTEAFF. The CDR3 DNA reads as TGTGCCAGCAGCAAAGCGGTACGGCAGAACACTGAAGCTTTCTTT.

The rearrangement links TRBV5-1 to TRBJ1-4, with D unclear. Per germline, CDR1 SGHRS and CDR2 YFSETQ. This CDR3 has 13 amino acids. The ends were cut back, 0 bases at V and 7 bases at J, with 7 bases in the middle. CDR3 bases: TGCGCCAGCAGCTTGGAGGGTTCTGAAAAACTGTTTTTT. Translated: CASSLEGSEKLFF.

Many counts were recorded for this clone. V gene TRBV6-4 combines with J gene TRBJ1-1; tentatively, D is TRBD1 (6 bases). Germline V CDR1 and CDR2: MRHNA, SNTAGT. V was clipped by 3 bases and J by 3 bases, with 14 bases between them. This CDR3 contains 15 residues. The CDR3 sequence: CASSERGSRHTEAFF. The DNA for the CDR3 is TGTGCCAGCAGTGAAAGGGGGTCAAGGCACACTGAAGCTTTCTTT.

This clone was picked up many times. Other nucleotide sequences from this sample produce the same CDR3. The J gene is TRBJ2-7, the V gene TRBV7-8, with a tentative D call TRBD1 (5 bases). The V end lost 3 bases, the J end lost 6 bases, and 6 bases lay between the germline ends. Germline CDR1 and CDR2: SGHVS and FQNEAQ. The CDR3 spans 11 residues. The CDR3 DNA follows: TGTGCCAGCAGCTTGCAGGGCGAGCAGTACTTC. Translating it yields CASSLQGEQYF.

The chain couples TRBV5-1 to TRBJ2-7; 10 bases are shared with TRBD1. In germline, CDR1 is SGHRS, CDR2 YFSETQ. The CDR3 is made up of 16 amino acids. The ends lost 2 bases at V and 5 bases at J; junction bases unmatched: 10. The CDR3 loop reads CASSFNPGTGEHEQYF. The CDR3 DNA follows: TGCGCCAGCAGCTTCAACCCCGGGACAGGGGAACACGAGCAGTACTTC.

V is TRBV5-8 and J is TRBJ1-5; D is unresolved. From germline, CDR1 is SGHTS and CDR2 YDEGEE. Trimming pared 2 bases from V and 2 bases from J, leaving 8 bases between. This CDR3 spans 14 amino acids. As DNA, the CDR3 is TGTGCCAGCAGCTTAAGGGTCGGCAATCAGCCCCAGCATTTT. Translating gives CASSLRVGNQPQHF.

About this clone: This may arise from a read error, as a much more abundant clone is one base away. Other DNA sequences in the same sample also yield this CDR3. V is TRBV30 and J is TRBJ1-1, with a tentative D call TRBD1 (5 bases). CDR1 and CDR2 from the germline V gene are GTSNPN and SVGIG (reference sequence). The CDR3 covers 13 residues. The CDR3 here is CAWSPGRNTEAFF. The CDR3 nucleotides read TGTGCCTGGAGTCCGGGACGTAACACTGAGGCTTTCTTT.

This clone was counted many times. The rearrangement joins TRBV9 to TRBJ1-5, with D unclear. This CDR3 has 12 residues. Germline-derived CDR1 and CDR2 are SGDLS and YYNGEE. The V end lost 2 bases, the J end lost 7 bases, and 7 bases lay between the germline ends. The CDR3 reads CASSVVAQPQHF. CDR3 sequence (DNA): TGTGCCAGCAGCGTTGTGGCCCAGCCCCAGCATTTT.

This clone was detected ten times or more. The chain employs TRBV30 and TRBJ2-5, with D perhaps given as TRBD1 or TRBD2 (5 bases each). V was cut by 4 bases and J by 7 bases, with 10 bases left in between. Germline V gene lookup returns CDR1 GTSNPN and CDR2 SVGIG (reference sequence). CDR3 size: 11 residues. The CDR3 DNA sequence: TGTGCCTGGACGAGTGGGGGGACCCAGTACTTC. It encodes CAWTSGGTQYF. Full variable domain (outside the CDR3, taken from reference TRBV30 and TRBJ2-5): SQTIHQWPATLVQPVGSPLSLECTVEGTSNPNLYWYRQAAGRGLQLLFYSVGIGQISSEVPQNLSASRPQDRQFILSSKKLLLSDSGFYLCAWTSGGTQYFGPGTRLLVL.

This chain joins TRBV27 and TRBJ1-5; D ambiguous. Trimming shortened V by 2 bases and J by 4 bases, and 15 bases separated the two germline ends. The germline V gene has CDR1 MNHEY and CDR2 SMNVEV (reference sequence). CDR3 length equals 16 residues. The CDR3 is CASSLRPGLRNQPQHF. The CDR3 nucleotides are TGTGCCAGCAGTTTACGACCGGGATTAAGGAATCAGCCCCAGCATTTT.

The chain links TRBV7-9 to TRBJ1-1; no reliable D call. Trimming stripped 4 bases from V and 3 bases from J, with 12 bases between. The CDR3 is 14 amino acids. Germline CDR1 is SEHNR and CDR2 is FQNEAQ (reference sequence). CDR3 sequence (DNA): TGTGCCAGCAGCTCAGAAGACATCTACACTGAAGCTTTCTTT. Translated, it gives CASSSEDIYTEAFF.

This clone was observed many times. The chain joins TRBV30 to TRBJ1-5; 9 nucleotides agree with TRBD1. Germline loops: CDR1 GTSNPN, CDR2 SVGIG (reference sequence). CDR3 size: 14 residues. The V and J ends lost 2 bases and 4 bases, in that order; junction bases with no gene match: 3. In DNA form, the CDR3 reads TGTGCCTGGAGTACACAGGGGGCGAATCAGCCCCAGCATTTT. Translating it yields CAWSTQGANQPQHF.

Concerning this clone: Since a much larger clone is just one base distant, this may be a read error. This sequence joins TRBV19 and TRBJ2-3; 7 bases fit TRBD1. The CDR3 has 13 residues. Looked up from germline, CDR1 is LNHDA and CDR2 is SQIVND (reference sequence). CDR3 DNA sequence: TGTACCAGTAGTGACAGGGCCTGGGATACGCAGTATTTT. Its translation is CTSSDRAWDTQYF.

CDR3 region: CASSFGTAPETQYF. In DNA, the CDR3 is TGTGCCAGCAGCTTTGGGACAGCGCCCGAGACCCAGTACTTC. The J gene is TRBJ2-5, the V gene TRBV9, with 7 bases identical to TRBD1. The CDR3 is 14 residues long. Germline CDR1 SGDLS, CDR2 YYNGEE. The junction had 8 bases not matched to a gene; V was cut back by 4 bases and J by 5 bases.